Below are 20 T cell receptor beta chains sequenced from a single sample in a study of shared clonotypes between healthy human individuals. Assay: immunoSEQ multiplex PCR; the TCRdb copy retains only in-frame clones and omits some. The sample yields millions of clones, roughly 95% seen once. Naive CD8 cells lacked CD45RO, underwent positive selection for CCR7 and left out terminally differentiated effector memory CD45RA+ cells. Sequenced material: naive CD8+ T cells sorted from blood. The receptors shown here come from a man between 18 and 35 years old in good health.

This clone appeared once. V usage is TRBV5-6 and J usage is TRBJ2-6; D is perhaps TRBD1 (5 bases). The V gene's germline CDR1 is SGHDT and CDR2 YYEEEE. The CDR3 spans 15 residues. With 4 bases removed from V and 2 bases from J, the gap between germline ends came to 10 bases. The CDR3 loop is CASSHDSAGANVLTF. CDR3 DNA sequence: TGTGCCAGCAGCCATGACAGTGCTGGGGCCAACGTCCTGACTTTC.

The chain recombines TRBV11-2 with TRBJ2-3; tentative D call: TRBD2 (6 bases). Trimming cost V 0 bases and J 2 bases, with 12 bases left between them. The CDR3 loop spans 16 amino acids. Germline CDR1 is SGHAT and CDR2 is FQNNGV. The DNA of the CDR3 is TGTGCCAGCAGCTTAGATGGGGACTTCTACACAGATACGCAGTATTTT. The encoded protein is CASSLDGDFYTDTQYF. Filled out from reference TRBV11-2 and TRBJ2-3, the complete variable domain reads EAGVAQSPRYKIIEKRQSVAFWCNPISGHATLYWYQQILGQGPKLLIQFQNNGVVDDSQLPKDRFSAERLKGVDSTLKIQPAKLEDSAVYLCASSLDGDFYTDTQYFGPGTRLTVL.

This clone was detected only once. The rearrangement uses TRBV9 and TRBJ2-7, with D possibly matching TRBD2 (6 bases). Germline loops: CDR1 SGDLS, CDR2 YYNGEE. Trimming took 3 bases from V and 0 from J, leaving 13 bases between them. The CDR3 has 15 residues. The CDR3 loop is CASSASGLPSYEQYF. In DNA form, the CDR3 reads TGTGCCAGCAGCGCGTCGGGACTGCCCTCCTACGAGCAGTACTTC. Full variable domain (rest looked up from reference TRBV9 and TRBJ2-7): DSGVTQTPKHLITATGQRVTLRCSPRSGDLSVYWYQQSLDQGLQFLIQYYNGEERAKGNILERFSAQQFPDLHSELNLSSLELGDSALYFCASSASGLPSYEQYFGPGTRLTVT.

This sequence joins TRBV5-4 and TRBJ2-6; D is tentatively TRBD1 or TRBD2 (6 bases each). This CDR3 is built from 17 residues. Germline loops: CDR1 SGHNT, CDR2 YYREEE (reference sequence). V lost 6 bases to trimming and J lost 1 base, with 17 bases between them. The CDR3 sequence is CASNPRGVQSGANVLTF. In DNA form, the CDR3 reads TGTGCCAGCAACCCGAGGGGGGTACAGTCTGGGGCCAACGTCCTGACTTTC.

The V gene is TRBV29-1, the J gene TRBJ1-2; 7 nucleotides match TRBD1. The junction had 12 bases not matched to a gene; V was cut back by 0 bases and J by 8 bases. The CDR3 length is 15 residues. Germline lookup yields CDR1 SQVTM and CDR2 ANQGSEA. In DNA, the CDR3 is TGCAGCGTTGAAGATTGGGCAGGGGGACGACGGGGCTACACCTTC. As protein: CSVEDWAGGRRGYTF.

This chain connects TRBV6-5 to TRBJ2-2; 7 bases align to TRBD1. The CDR3 has 14 residues. V shed 2 bases, J shed 7 bases, and the junction held 4 bases outside the gene matches. The germline gives CDR1 MNHEY, CDR2 SVGAGI. The CDR3, as DNA: TGTGCCAGCAGTTACGAGGGGGCGGGCGGGGAGCTGTTTTTT. Its protein is CASSYEGAGGELFF.

DNA for the CDR3: TGTGCCAGTAGTACCCGGGACAGCACCTTCTATGGCTACACCTTC. Its translation is CASSTRDSTFYGYTF. The rearrangement joins TRBV19 to TRBJ1-2; TRBD1 matches at 7 bases. V was pared by 4 bases and J by 4 bases, with 9 bases of the junction left unmatched. This CDR3 spans 15 amino acids. Per the germline V gene, CDR1 is LNHDA and CDR2 is SQIVND (reference sequence).

The J gene is TRBJ1-5, the V gene TRBV10-2; a possible D gene is TRBD1 (6 bases). Trimming shortened V by 9 bases and J by 15 bases, and 9 bases separated the two germline ends. The CDR3 extends over 8 amino acids. From germline, CDR1 is WSHSY and CDR2 SAAADI. This chain's CDR3 is CAREGGHF. In DNA form, the CDR3 reads TGCGCCAGGGAGGGGGGGCATTTT.

The chain recombines TRBV7-9 with TRBJ2-7; D is undetermined. The germline V gene has CDR1 SEHNR and CDR2 FQNEAQ (reference sequence). This CDR3 is built from 13 residues. Between the trimmed V and J ends, which lost 5 bases and 5 bases, there was a span of 13 bases. The CDR3 loop reads CASSLPTSHEQYF. CDR3 sequence (DNA): TGTGCCAGCAGCCTTCCTACTTCCCACGAGCAGTACTTC. Based on the CDR3 plus reference TRBV7-9 and TRBJ2-7, the full variable domain is DTGVSQNPRHKITKRGQNVTFRCDPISEHNRLYWYRQTLGQGPEFLTYFQNEAQLEKSRLLSDRFSAERPKGSFSTLEIQRTEQGDSAMYLCASSLPTSHEQYFGPGTRLTVT.

The chain couples TRBV6-1 to TRBJ1-2, with D unresolved. Between the trimmed V and J ends, which lost 5 bases and 3 bases, there was a span of 13 bases. The CDR3 totals 14 residues. Germline CDR1 is MNHNS and CDR2 is SASEGT. The chain's CDR3 is CASSPDWTHYGYTF. DNA of the CDR3: TGTGCCAGCAGTCCCGACTGGACTCACTATGGCTACACCTTC.

CDR3 region: CASSSRTGGGYGYTF. The CDR3 DNA reads as TGTGCCAGCAGTTCGCGGACAGGGGGAGGGTATGGCTACACCTTC. J is TRBJ1-2 and V is TRBV27, with 10 bases identical to TRBD1. Germline V CDR1 and CDR2: MNHEY, SMNVEV (reference sequence). Unmatched junction bases numbered 7, after V lost 4 bases and J lost 5 bases. The CDR3 is made up of 15 amino acids.

The chain combines TRBV28 with TRBJ2-3; 7 bases are a match to TRBD1. V shed 2 bases and J 0 bases; nucleotides not matched to a gene: 17. The CDR3 loop spans 20 amino acids. The germline gives CDR1 MDHEN, CDR2 SYDVKM. For the CDR3, the DNA is TGTGCCAGCAGTTTAAGCCTGGGACAGAGGACGTTGAAAAGCACAGATACGCAGTATTTT. It codes for CASSLSLGQRTLKSTDTQYF.

The V gene is TRBV7-9, the J gene TRBJ2-2; 11 bases line up with TRBD2. Germline CDR1 is SEHNR and CDR2 is FQNEAQ (reference sequence). CDR3 size: 15 residues. Trimming cost V 6 bases and J 6 bases; bases outside gene matches: 6. The CDR3 sequence: CASSHSGGAPGELFF. The CDR3 DNA is TGTGCCAGCAGTCATAGCGGGGGGGCCCCCGGGGAGCTGTTTTTT.

As to this clone: This CDR3 is also generated by other DNA sequences in the sample. This sequence joins TRBV7-9 and TRBJ1-1, with TRBD1 matching over 8 bases. The germline CDR1 and CDR2 sequences are SEHNR and FQNEAQ (reference sequence). The V and J ends lost 5 bases and 4 bases, in that order; junction bases with no gene match: 3. The CDR3 loop spans 13 amino acids. The CDR3 spells CASSPGTGTEAFF. CDR3 sequence (DNA): TGTGCCAGCAGCCCGGGGACAGGCACTGAAGCTTTCTTT.

The chain joins TRBV11-3 to TRBJ2-1, with 8 bases identical to TRBD1. J lost 10 bases, V lost 1 base, and 6 bases had no gene match. This CDR3 has 14 amino acids. CDR1 and CDR2 (germline): SGHNT, YENEEA. Here the CDR3 DNA reads TGTGCCAGCAGCTTAGTTCAGGGGGCAGTCGAGCAGTTCTTC. Protein: CASSLVQGAVEQFF.

V is TRBV6-5 and J is TRBJ1-1; possible D gene TRBD1, 6 bases. The germline V gene has CDR1 MNHEY and CDR2 SVGAGI. With 6 bases removed from V and 10 bases from J, the gap between germline ends came to 24 bases. This CDR3 has 15 residues. CDR3 sequence (DNA): TGTGCCAGCAGCCCCCTGGCGTCATACAGGGATGGAGCTTTCTTT. Translated, it gives CASSPLASYRDGAFF.

V and J are TRBV28 and TRBJ1-6, with a tentative D call TRBD1 (5 bases). The CDR3 is 15 residues long. Germline values: CDR1 MDHEN, CDR2 SYDVKM. Deletions cut 5 bases from V and 1 base from J, with 9 bases between. This CDR3 reads CASSMDTSYNSPLHF. As DNA, the CDR3 is TGTGCCAGCAGTATGGACACGTCCTATAATTCACCCCTCCACTTT.

This sequence joins TRBV2 and TRBJ2-3; weak D call: TRBD2 (6 bases). Germline CDR1 is SNHLY and CDR2 is FYNNEI. V lost 10 bases to trimming and J lost 2 bases, with 16 bases between them. CDR3 length: 14 amino acids. CDR3: CAITIGGSTDTQYF. CDR3 coding DNA: TGTGCCATTACGATCGGGGGTTCCACAGATACGCAGTATTTT.

This chain joins TRBV6-6 and TRBJ1-4, with D hard to call. Trimming took off 1 base at V and 8 bases at J, with 14 bases between the two ends. From germline, CDR1 is MNHNY and CDR2 SVGAGI (reference sequence). This CDR3 contains 15 residues. CDR3 residues: CASSYLSESHEKLFF. The CDR3, as DNA: TGTGCCAGCAGTTACTTGTCAGAAAGCCACGAAAAACTGTTTTTT.

Only one count was recorded for this clone. The chain uses TRBV4-3 and TRBJ1-1, with D perhaps TRBD1 (5 bases). CDR3 length equals 15 residues. Looked up from germline, CDR1 is LGHNA and CDR2 is YSLEER. The V gene lost 0 bases and the J gene lost 10 bases, with 18 bases spanning the gap. CDR3 in amino acids: CASSQDRGTGFGAFF. The CDR3 nucleotides read TGCGCCAGCAGCCAAGATCGGGGTACAGGCTTTGGAGCTTTCTTT.